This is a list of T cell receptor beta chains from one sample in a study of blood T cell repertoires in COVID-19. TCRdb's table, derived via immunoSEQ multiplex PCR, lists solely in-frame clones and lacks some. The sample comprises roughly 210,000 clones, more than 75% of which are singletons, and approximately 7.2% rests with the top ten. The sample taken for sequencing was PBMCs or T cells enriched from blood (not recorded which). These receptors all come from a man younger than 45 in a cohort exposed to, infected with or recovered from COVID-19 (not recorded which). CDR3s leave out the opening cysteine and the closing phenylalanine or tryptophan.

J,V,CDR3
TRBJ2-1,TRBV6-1,ASSEGGASYNEQF
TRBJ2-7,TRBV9,ASSPKVGTGHHEQY
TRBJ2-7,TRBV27,ASSLLGANEQY
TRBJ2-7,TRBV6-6,ASSSLAQLSYEQY
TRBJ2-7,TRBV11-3,ASSLDGTGIKN
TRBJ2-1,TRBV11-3,ASSLGAVTEQF
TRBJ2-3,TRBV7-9,ASSSPQGDTQY
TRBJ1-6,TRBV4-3,ASSQDRQGHNSPLH
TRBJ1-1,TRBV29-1,SVQGSFTEAF
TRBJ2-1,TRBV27,ASSTHGGTGSRF
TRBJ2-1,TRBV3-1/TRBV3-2,ASSHSPRTSTGEQF
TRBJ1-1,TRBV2,VKQRQLAF
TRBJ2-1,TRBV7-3,ASSPGRIGNEQF
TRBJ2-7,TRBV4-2,ASSQDHRSAQGYEQY
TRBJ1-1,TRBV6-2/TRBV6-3,ASSYPGTGRVFVLAEAF
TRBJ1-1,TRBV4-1,ASSPRLWRVRTEAF
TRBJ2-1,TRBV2,ASSEAYPGQGAYNEQF
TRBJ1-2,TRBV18,ASSPGVYYSFNYGYT
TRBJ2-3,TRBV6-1,ASSEVGDRGFLSDTQY
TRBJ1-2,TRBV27,ASSLTLNRVKDGYT
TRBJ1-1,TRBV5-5,ASSPWGGNTEAF
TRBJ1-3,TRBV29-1,SAEDRGENTIY
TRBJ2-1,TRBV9,ASSAPREGSYNEQF
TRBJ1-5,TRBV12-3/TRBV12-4,ASLKGRNQPQH
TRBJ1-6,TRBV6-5,ALRGEGSPLH
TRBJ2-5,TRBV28,ASKLTSGGETQY
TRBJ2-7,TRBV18,ASSPPRGGLAGANEQY
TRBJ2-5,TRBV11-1,ASRPGQAPETQY
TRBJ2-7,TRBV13,ASSIGQGRPYEQY
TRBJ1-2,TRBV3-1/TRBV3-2,ASSQTRGGRYGYT
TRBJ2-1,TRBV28,ASSLSLAGEDNEQF
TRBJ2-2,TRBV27,ASTQASGSANTGELF
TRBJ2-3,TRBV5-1,ASSSVLGTDTQY
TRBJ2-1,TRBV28,ASSYLLHEQF
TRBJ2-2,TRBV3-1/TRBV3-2,ASSPWGLAGGNTGELF
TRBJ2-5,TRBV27,ASSPLSLGQQETQY
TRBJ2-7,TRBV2,ASSEPGRGVDEQY
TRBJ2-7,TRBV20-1,SASFPSGGQRPRYEQY
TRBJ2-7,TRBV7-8,ASSPLEGAHYEQY
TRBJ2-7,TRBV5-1,ASSVAGAEQY
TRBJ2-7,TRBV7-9,ASSRQGLSYEQY
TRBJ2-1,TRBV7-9,ASSLLGDSNEQF
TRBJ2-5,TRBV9,ASSTGTGDRETQY
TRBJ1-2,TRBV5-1,ASSLGAFVQGKGRGYT
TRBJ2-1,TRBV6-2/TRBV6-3,ASSYNVRASGGTHNEQF
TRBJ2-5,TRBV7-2,ASSLAQGLPQETQY
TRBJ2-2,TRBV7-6,ASSPLAGSTGELF
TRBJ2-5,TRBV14,ASSQPGLLREETQY
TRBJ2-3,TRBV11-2,ASSRSGEAVQDTQY
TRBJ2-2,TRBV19,ASIQAGTLNTGELF
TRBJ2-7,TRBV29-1,SVPWGTGVNEQY